Shown below are 5 T cell receptor beta chains from a single sample sequenced in a study of cytomegalovirus exposure and HLA in healthy donors. The study ran its PCR with 60 Vbeta and 13 Jbeta primers. TCRdb's copy holds only in-frame clones and misses some; the assay was immunoSEQ multiplex PCR. Of roughly 100,000 clones listed, over 65% are singletons. The sequencing input was PBMCs. All receptors derive from a man in his forties or fifties in good health and CMV-seropositive.

In this sample, this clone turned up once. This chain's CDR3 is CASSPVRNGELFF. Written as DNA, the CDR3 is TGTGCCAGCAGCCCCGTCCGTAACGGGGAGCTGTTTTTT. V is TRBV5-4 and J is TRBJ2-2, with unresolved D. Trimming removed 4 bases from V and 7 bases from J, with 11 bases in between. Germline lookup yields CDR1 SGHNT and CDR2 YYREEE (reference sequence). The CDR3 loop spans 13 amino acids.

The V call is TRBV27, the J call TRBJ1-5; 7 bases are a match to TRBD1. Looked up from germline, CDR1 is MNHEY and CDR2 is SMNVEV (reference sequence). Trimming took 5 bases from V and 0 from J; bases not matched to a gene: 4. The CDR3 has 15 amino acids. This chain's CDR3 is CASSRDSNSNQPQHF. DNA of the CDR3: TGTGCCAGCAGTCGGGACAGCAATAGCAATCAGCCCCAGCATTTT.

This clone showed up just once. The CDR3 nucleotides read TGTGCCAGCAGCTTATACGGGACAGCCAGCAATCAGCCCCAGCATTTT. It is translated as CASSLYGTASNQPQHF. The chain couples TRBV7-9 to TRBJ1-5, with 7 positions matching TRBD1. J was trimmed by 1 base and V by 2 bases; bases with no gene match: 5. The CDR3 sequence is 16 residues long. Germline CDR1 is SEHNR and CDR2 is FQNEAQ (reference sequence).

This clone has a single count. The chain combines TRBV19 with TRBJ2-7, with 8 bases aligning to TRBD1. CDR1 is LNHDA, CDR2 SQIVND, per germline (reference sequence). The CDR3 extends over 16 amino acids. The V segment lost 3 bases and the J segment 3 bases; nucleotides outside the gene matches: 10. The DNA for the CDR3 is TGTGCCAGTAGTATCTCATCAGGGGGCTATGGCTACGAGCAGTACTTC. As protein: CASSISSGGYGYEQYF.

This clone came up a few times. Other DNA sequences in the sample encode the same CDR3. The rearrangement links TRBV28 to TRBJ2-7; 7 positions match TRBD1. This CDR3 region has 14 residues. The germline V gene encodes CDR1 MDHEN and CDR2 SYDVKM. The junction had 8 bases not matched to a gene; V was cut back by 6 bases and J by 3 bases. Here the CDR3 reads CASRDRQGHYEQYF. The CDR3 coding sequence is TGTGCCAGCAGAGATCGACAGGGCCACTACGAGCAGTACTTC.